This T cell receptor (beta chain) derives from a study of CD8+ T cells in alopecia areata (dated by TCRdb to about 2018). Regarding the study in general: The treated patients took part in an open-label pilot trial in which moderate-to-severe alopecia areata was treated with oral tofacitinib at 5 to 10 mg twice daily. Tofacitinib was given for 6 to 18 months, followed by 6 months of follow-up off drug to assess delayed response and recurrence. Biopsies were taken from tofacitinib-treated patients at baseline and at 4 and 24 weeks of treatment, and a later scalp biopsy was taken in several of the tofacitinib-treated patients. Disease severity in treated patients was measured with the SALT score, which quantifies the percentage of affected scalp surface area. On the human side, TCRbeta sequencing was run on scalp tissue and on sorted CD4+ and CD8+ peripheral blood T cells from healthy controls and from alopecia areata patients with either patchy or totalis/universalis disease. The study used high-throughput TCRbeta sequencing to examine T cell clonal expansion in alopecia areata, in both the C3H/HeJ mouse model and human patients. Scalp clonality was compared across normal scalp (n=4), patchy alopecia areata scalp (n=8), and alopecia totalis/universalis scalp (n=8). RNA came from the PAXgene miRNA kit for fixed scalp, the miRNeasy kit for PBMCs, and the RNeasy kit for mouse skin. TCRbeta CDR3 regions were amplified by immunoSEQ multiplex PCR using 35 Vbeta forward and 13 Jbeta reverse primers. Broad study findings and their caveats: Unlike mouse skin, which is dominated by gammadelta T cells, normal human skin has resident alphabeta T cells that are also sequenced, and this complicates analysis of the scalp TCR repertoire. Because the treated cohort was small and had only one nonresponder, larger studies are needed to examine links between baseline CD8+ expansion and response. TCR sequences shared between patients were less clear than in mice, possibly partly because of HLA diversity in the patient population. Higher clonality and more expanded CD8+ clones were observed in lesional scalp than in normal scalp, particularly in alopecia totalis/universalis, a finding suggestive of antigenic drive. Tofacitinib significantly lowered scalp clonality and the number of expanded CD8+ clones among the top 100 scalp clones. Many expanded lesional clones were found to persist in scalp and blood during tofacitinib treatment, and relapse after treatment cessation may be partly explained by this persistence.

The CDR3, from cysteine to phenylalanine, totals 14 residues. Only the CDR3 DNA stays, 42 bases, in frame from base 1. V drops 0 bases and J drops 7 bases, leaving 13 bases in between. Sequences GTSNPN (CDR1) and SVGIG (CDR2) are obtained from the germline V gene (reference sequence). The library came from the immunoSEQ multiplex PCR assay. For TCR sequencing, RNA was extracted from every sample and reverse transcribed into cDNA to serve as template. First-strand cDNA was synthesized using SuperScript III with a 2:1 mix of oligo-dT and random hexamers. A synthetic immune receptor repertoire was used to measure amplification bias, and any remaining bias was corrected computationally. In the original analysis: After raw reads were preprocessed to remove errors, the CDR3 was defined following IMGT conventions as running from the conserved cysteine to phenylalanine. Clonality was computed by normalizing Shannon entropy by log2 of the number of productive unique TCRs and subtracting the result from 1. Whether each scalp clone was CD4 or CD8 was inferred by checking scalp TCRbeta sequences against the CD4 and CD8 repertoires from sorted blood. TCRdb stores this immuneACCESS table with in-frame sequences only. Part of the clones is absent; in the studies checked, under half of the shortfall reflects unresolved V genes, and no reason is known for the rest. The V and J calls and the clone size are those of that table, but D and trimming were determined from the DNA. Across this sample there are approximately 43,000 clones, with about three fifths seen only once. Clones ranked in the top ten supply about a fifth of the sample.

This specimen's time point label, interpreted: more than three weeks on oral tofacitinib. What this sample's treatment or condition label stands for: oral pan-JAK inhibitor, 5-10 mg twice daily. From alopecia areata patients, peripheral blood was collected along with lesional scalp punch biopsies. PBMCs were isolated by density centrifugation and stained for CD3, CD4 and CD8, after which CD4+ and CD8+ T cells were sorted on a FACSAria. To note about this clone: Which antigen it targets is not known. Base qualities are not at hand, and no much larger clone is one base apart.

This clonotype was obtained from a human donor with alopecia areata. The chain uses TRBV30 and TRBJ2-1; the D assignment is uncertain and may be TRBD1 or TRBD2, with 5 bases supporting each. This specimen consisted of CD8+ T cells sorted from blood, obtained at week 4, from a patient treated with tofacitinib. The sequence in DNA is TGTGCCTGGAGTGTAGGAACTGAGGGGAATGAGCAGTTCTTC. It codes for CAWSVGTEGNEQFF.